The rows below give T cell receptor beta chains drawn from one sample of a study of cytomegalovirus exposure and HLA in healthy donors. TCRdb's table, derived via immunoSEQ multiplex PCR, lists solely in-frame clones and lacks some. The profile shows 95,000 to 150,000 clones, 17% of them singletons. The material sequenced was PBMCs. Source of these receptors: a female donor in good health and CMV-seropositive. Both conserved end residues are part of each CDR3. Fields, in order: V gene, J gene, clone size, D gene, CDR3 protein, CDR3 DNA. D genes are given only for firm matches. Rows may omit the clone size; those that give it use once, few, many or a size class.

V gene: TRBV5-1
J gene: TRBJ2-1
clone size: few
D gene: NA
CDR3 protein: CASRPGGNTYYNEQFF
CDR3 DNA: TGCGCCAGCAGACCAGGGGGGAACACCTACTACAATGAGCAGTTCTTC

V gene: TRBV5-1
J gene: TRBJ1-5
clone size: NA
D gene: NA
CDR3 protein: CASSPGSGNQPQHF
CDR3 DNA: TGCGCCAGCAGCCCGGGATCGGGAAATCAGCCCCAGCATTTT

V gene: TRBV4-3
J gene: TRBJ1-1
clone size: few
D gene: NA
CDR3 protein: CASSQDWRGGVNTEAFF
CDR3 DNA: TGCGCCAGCAGCCAAGATTGGAGGGGGGGGGTGAACACTGAAGCTTTCTTT

V gene: TRBV10-1
J gene: TRBJ2-1
clone size: NA
D gene: TRBD1
CDR3 protein: CASTAPGTGQNNEQFF
CDR3 DNA: TGCGCCAGCACCGCCCCCGGGACAGGGCAAAACAATGAGCAGTTCTTC

V gene: TRBV5-6
J gene: TRBJ2-7
clone size: few
D gene: NA
CDR3 protein: CASSLQGISYEQYF
CDR3 DNA: TGTGCCAGCAGCTTGCAGGGAATCTCCTACGAGCAGTACTTC

V gene: TRBV2
J gene: TRBJ2-1
clone size: NA
D gene: TRBD1
CDR3 protein: CASAGTGGASYNEQFF
CDR3 DNA: TGTGCCAGCGCCGGGACAGGGGGCGCGTCCTACAATGAGCAGTTCTTC

V gene: TRBV5-8
J gene: TRBJ2-7
clone size: NA
D gene: TRBD2
CDR3 protein: CASSTGTSVTEQYF
CDR3 DNA: TGTGCCAGCAGCACCGGGACTAGCGTAACCGAGCAGTACTTC

V gene: TRBV18
J gene: TRBJ1-1
clone size: few
D gene: NA
CDR3 protein: CASSPAGRNTEAFF
CDR3 DNA: TGTGCCAGCTCGCCAGCAGGTAGGAACACTGAAGCTTTCTTT

V gene: TRBV7-8
J gene: TRBJ1-1
clone size: few
D gene: TRBD1
CDR3 protein: CASSRTGNTEAFF
CDR3 DNA: TGTGCCAGCAGCAGGACAGGGAACACTGAAGCTTTCTTT

V gene: TRBV23-1
J gene: TRBJ2-5
clone size: few
D gene: NA
CDR3 protein: CASSREPQGTQETQYF
CDR3 DNA: TGCGCCAGCAGTCGCGAACCTCAGGGGACCCAAGAGACCCAGTACTTC

V gene: TRBV12-5
J gene: TRBJ2-2
clone size: few
D gene: NA
CDR3 protein: CASGLVRVAVRLSSGELFF
CDR3 DNA: TGTGCTAGTGGTTTGGTACGGGTAGCGGTCCGATTATCTAGCGGGGAGCTGTTTTTT

V gene: TRBV19
J gene: TRBJ2-5
clone size: few
D gene: NA
CDR3 protein: CASSTRGRSQETQYF
CDR3 DNA: TGTGCCAGTAGTACCAGGGGCAGGTCTCAAGAGACCCAGTACTTC

V gene: TRBV4-1
J gene: TRBJ2-4
clone size: NA
D gene: TRBD2
CDR3 protein: CASSLGLAGGEAKNIQYF
CDR3 DNA: TGCGCCAGCAGCCTGGGACTAGCGGGGGGCGAAGCCAAAAACATTCAGTACTTC

V gene: TRBV5-1
J gene: TRBJ2-2
clone size: NA
D gene: NA
CDR3 protein: CASSLGRDTPNTGELFF
CDR3 DNA: TGCGCCAGCAGCTTGGGAAGGGACACCCCGAACACCGGGGAGCTGTTTTTT

V gene: TRBV9
J gene: TRBJ2-3
clone size: NA
D gene: TRBD2
CDR3 protein: CASSVLAGTTDTQYF
CDR3 DNA: TGTGCCAGCAGCGTACTAGCGGGGACTACAGATACGCAGTATTTT

V gene: TRBV28
J gene: TRBJ1-1
clone size: NA
D gene: NA
CDR3 protein: CASSTDSPKAFF
CDR3 DNA: TGTGCCAGCAGTACTGACAGCCCGAAGGCTTTCTTT

V gene: TRBV27
J gene: TRBJ1-1
clone size: NA
D gene: NA
CDR3 protein: CASSLNRYGEAFF
CDR3 DNA: TGTGCCAGCAGTCTAAACCGTTACGGTGAAGCTTTCTTT

V gene: TRBV7-8
J gene: TRBJ1-1
clone size: few
D gene: NA
CDR3 protein: CASSLALRDVSAFF
CDR3 DNA: TGTGCCAGCAGCTTAGCGTTGCGGGACGTAAGTGCTTTCTTT

V gene: TRBV20-1
J gene: TRBJ2-5
clone size: few
D gene: NA
CDR3 protein: CSARNSETQYF
CDR3 DNA: TGCAGTGCTAGAAACTCGGAGACCCAGTACTTC

V gene: TRBV5-1
J gene: TRBJ2-1
clone size: few
D gene: TRBD1
CDR3 protein: CASSQLTGNPYNEQFF
CDR3 DNA: TGCGCCAGCAGCCAGCTGACAGGGAACCCCTACAATGAGCAGTTCTTC

V gene: TRBV30
J gene: TRBJ1-1
clone size: NA
D gene: TRBD1
CDR3 protein: CAWRDTGGPGAEAFF
CDR3 DNA: TGTGCCTGGAGGGATACAGGGGGACCCGGGGCTGAAGCTTTCTTT

V gene: TRBV18
J gene: TRBJ2-1
clone size: NA
D gene: NA
CDR3 protein: CASSPAEVELYNEQFF
CDR3 DNA: TGTGCCAGCTCACCAGCGGAGGTTGAGTTGTACAATGAGCAGTTCTTC